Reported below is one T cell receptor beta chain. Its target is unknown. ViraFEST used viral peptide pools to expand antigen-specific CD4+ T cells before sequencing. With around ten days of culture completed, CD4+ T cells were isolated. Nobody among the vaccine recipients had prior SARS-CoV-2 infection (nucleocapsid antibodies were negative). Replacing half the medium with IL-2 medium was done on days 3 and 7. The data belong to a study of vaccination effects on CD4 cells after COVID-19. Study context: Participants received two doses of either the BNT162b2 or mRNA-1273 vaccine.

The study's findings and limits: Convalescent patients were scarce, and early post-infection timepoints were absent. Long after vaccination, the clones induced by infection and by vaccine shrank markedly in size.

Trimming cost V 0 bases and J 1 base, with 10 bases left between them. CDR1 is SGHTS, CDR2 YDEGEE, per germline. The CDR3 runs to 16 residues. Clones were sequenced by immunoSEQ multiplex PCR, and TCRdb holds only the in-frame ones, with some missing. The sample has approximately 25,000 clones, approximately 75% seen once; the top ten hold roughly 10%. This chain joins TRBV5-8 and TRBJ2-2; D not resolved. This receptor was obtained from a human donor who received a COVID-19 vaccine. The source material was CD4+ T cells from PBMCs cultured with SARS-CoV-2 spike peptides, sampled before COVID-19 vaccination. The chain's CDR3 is CASSLADFLNTGELFF. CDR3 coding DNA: TGTGCCAGCAGCTTGGCAGACTTCTTGAACACCGGGGAGCTGTTTTTT. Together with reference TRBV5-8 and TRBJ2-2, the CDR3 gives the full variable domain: EAGVTQSPTHLIKTRGQQATLRCSPISGHTSVYWYQQALGLGLQFLLWYDEGEERNRGNFPPRFSGRQFPNYSSELNVNALELEDSALYLCASSLADFLNTGELFFGEGSRLTVL.